This entry describes one T cell receptor (beta chain). Its specificity is not known. This sample was included in a study of shared clonotypes between healthy human individuals. Overall study findings and caveats: Among four donors, roughly 5% of naive CD4 clonotypes were found in common.

This CDR3 is built from 14 residues. Germline V gives CDR1 SNHLY, CDR2 FYNNEI. Trimming removed 6 bases from V and 2 bases from J, with 12 bases in between. The study drew its donors from healthy HIV-negative adults without recent acute infections or vaccinations. Caucasian adults residing in Nashville, Tennessee made up all the donors. The data were produced by immunoSEQ multiplex PCR, yet TCRdb's version contains in-frame clones alone and is incomplete. The data contain over a million clones, 60% to 80% of them seen just once; the ten biggest clones take up approximately 1.5%. The sample taken for sequencing was memory CD4+ T cells sorted from blood. Subset described: CD45RA-negative fraction. This clonotype originated in a man aged 18 to 30 in good health. The chain is built from TRBV2 and TRBJ2-3; D gene uncertain. The DNA for the CDR3 is TGTGCCAGCAGCCCCAACGGGCACACAGATACGCAGTATTTT. Translating it yields CASSPNGHTDTQYF.